Given below is one T cell receptor (beta chain) in context. This sample was included in a study of patients and donors after allogeneic stem cell transplantation. TCRdb used MiXCR to reprocess the RT-PCR reads, holding one entry per CDR3 protein. Of fewer than 20,000 distinct CDR3 sequences in the sample, around 29% were seen once. V was shortened by 0 bases and J by 15 bases, with 15 bases between the two germline ends. The V gene's germline CDR1 is SEHNR and CDR2 FQNEAQ (reference sequence). The CDR3 is 13 amino acids. V is TRBV7-9 and J is TRBJ2-1; possibly TRBD1 for D (6 bases). This TCR came from a human donor who was either an allogeneic HSCT recipient or a stem cell or donor lymphocyte infusion donor (not recorded which). It is not recorded whose cells these are; they may come from a transplant donor. Sequenced input: blood, either unsorted or a sorted T cell fraction (not recorded which). CDR3 coding DNA: TGTGCCAGCAGCTTAGCGCAGGGGACCCTAATGTTCTTC. This codes for CASSLAQGTLMFF.